The 9 T cell receptor beta chains listed next were all sequenced from one sample in a study of cytomegalovirus exposure and HLA in healthy donors. Method: immunoSEQ multiplex PCR; TCRdb's copy keeps in-frame clones and lacks some. The table has about 65,000 clones, 90% to 95% seen once; the top ten hold about 4.2%. The sequencing input was PBMCs. These TCRs come from a man aged 18 to 29 in good health and CMV-seropositive.

The CDR3 nucleotides are TGCGCCAGCAGCTTGGGCGGGGGTATGGGGAACACTGAAGCTTTCTTT. Translating it yields CASSLGGGMGNTEAFF. The chain combines TRBV5-1 with TRBJ1-1; D perhaps matches TRBD1 (5 bases). Germline-derived CDR1 and CDR2 are SGHRS and YFSETQ. V lost 0 bases and J lost 1, with 13 bases in between. This CDR3 region has 16 residues.

The chain joins TRBV4-1 to TRBJ1-4; D possibly corresponds to TRBD1 (6 bases). The CDR3 has 18 amino acids. Trimming stripped 0 bases from V and 8 bases from J, with 22 bases between. Per germline, CDR1 MGHRA and CDR2 YSYEKL. Here the CDR3 DNA reads TGCGCCAGCAGCCAAGAGTTTCAATCCAGGGGTGTAATCGAAAAACTGTTTTTT. Translating gives CASSQEFQSRGVIEKLFF.

The chain carries TRBV6-5 and TRBJ2-3; TRBD2 matches at 13 bases. Losses at the gene ends were 4 bases for V and 5 bases for J; bases not matched to a gene: 6. Germline CDR1 reads MNHEY; CDR2 reads SVGAGI. The CDR3 is made up of 16 amino acids. CDR3 sequence reads: CASSWARLAGGDTQYF. In nucleotides, the CDR3 is TGTGCCAGCAGTTGGGCCCGACTAGCGGGGGGAGATACGCAGTATTTT.

The DNA for the CDR3 is TGTGCCAGCAGCTTAATGATCGGTGTCTCTGGAAACACCATATATTTT. This sequence encodes CASSLMIGVSGNTIYF. The chain links TRBV11-2 to TRBJ1-3; D gene unclear. Trimming cost V 2 bases and J 0 bases, with 11 bases left between them. This CDR3 contains 16 residues. The germline CDR1 and CDR2 sequences are SGHAT and FQNNGV.

This rearrangement joins TRBV10-1 to TRBJ2-7; 9 bases are shared with TRBD1. The CDR3 contains 16 residues. In germline, CDR1 is WNHNN, CDR2 SYGVQD (reference sequence). Germline trimming cut 5 bases from V and 3 bases from J; bases unmatched to any gene: 11. CDR3 protein: CASSRTGGGNDYEQYF. For the CDR3, the DNA is TGCGCCAGCAGTCGAACAGGGGGCGGAAACGACTACGAGCAGTACTTC.

The genes are TRBV6-5 and TRBJ2-1, with 14 bases fitting TRBD2. The CDR3 has 15 amino acids. Germline V gives CDR1 MNHEY, CDR2 SVGAGI. V was clipped by 6 bases and J by 6 bases; unmatched bases: 4. CDR3 nucleotides: TGTGCCAGCAGAGCGGGACTAGCGGGAGTCAATGAGCAGTTCTTC. Translation gives CASRAGLAGVNEQFF.

The chain carries TRBV27 and TRBJ1-1, with D possibly matching TRBD1 (6 bases). There are 15 residues in the CDR3. V shed 7 bases and J shed 10 bases, with 25 bases lying between them. Germline CDR1 reads MNHEY; CDR2 reads SMNVEV (reference sequence). The CDR3, as DNA: TGTGCCAGCACTACCGAAACGGGAGGGGGGTATGTAGCTTTCTTT. The encoded protein is CASTTETGGGYVAFF.

The J gene is TRBJ2-7, the V gene TRBV9, with a weak D call TRBD2 (5 bases). The V end lost 0 bases, the J end lost 2 bases, and 9 bases lay between the germline ends. Germline CDR1 is SGDLS and CDR2 is YYNGEE. The CDR3 runs to 14 residues. CDR3 residues: CASSVAQEAYEQYF. As DNA, the CDR3 is TGTGCCAGCAGCGTAGCTCAGGAGGCCTACGAGCAGTACTTC.

The rearrangement joins TRBV27 to TRBJ1-1; TRBD1 agrees at 7 bases. The CDR3 spans 13 residues. V lost 6 bases, J lost 2 bases, and 3 bases stayed unmatched. In germline, CDR1 is MNHEY, CDR2 SMNVEV (reference sequence). The CDR3 sequence is CASRHRGNTEAFF. DNA of the CDR3: TGTGCCAGCAGGCACAGGGGAAACACTGAAGCTTTCTTT.